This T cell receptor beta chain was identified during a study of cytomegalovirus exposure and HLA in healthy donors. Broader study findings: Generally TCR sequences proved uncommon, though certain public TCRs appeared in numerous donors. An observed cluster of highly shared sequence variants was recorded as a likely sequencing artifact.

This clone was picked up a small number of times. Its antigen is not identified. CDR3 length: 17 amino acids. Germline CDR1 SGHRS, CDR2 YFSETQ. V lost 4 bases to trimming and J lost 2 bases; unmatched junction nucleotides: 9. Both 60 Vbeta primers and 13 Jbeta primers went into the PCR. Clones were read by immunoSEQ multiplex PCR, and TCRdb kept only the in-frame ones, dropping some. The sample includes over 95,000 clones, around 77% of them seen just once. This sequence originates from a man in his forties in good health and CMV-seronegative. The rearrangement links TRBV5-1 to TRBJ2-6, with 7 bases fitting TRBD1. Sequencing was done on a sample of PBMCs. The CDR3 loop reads CASSPLKGATGANVLTF. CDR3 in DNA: TGCGCCAGCAGCCCCCTAAAGGGGGCTACTGGGGCCAACGTCCTGACTTTC.